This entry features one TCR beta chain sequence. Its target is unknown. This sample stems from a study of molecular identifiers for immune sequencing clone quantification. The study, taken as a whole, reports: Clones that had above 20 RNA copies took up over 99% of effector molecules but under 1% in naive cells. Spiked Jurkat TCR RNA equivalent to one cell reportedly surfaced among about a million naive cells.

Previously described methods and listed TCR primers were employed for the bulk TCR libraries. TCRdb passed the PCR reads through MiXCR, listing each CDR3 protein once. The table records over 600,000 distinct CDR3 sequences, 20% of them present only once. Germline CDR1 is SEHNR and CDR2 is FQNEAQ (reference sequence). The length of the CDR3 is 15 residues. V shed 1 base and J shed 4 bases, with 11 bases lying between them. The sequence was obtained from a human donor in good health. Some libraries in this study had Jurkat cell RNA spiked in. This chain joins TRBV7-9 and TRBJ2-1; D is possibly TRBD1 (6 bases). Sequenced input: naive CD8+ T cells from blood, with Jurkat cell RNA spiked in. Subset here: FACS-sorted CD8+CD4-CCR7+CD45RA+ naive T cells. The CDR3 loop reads CASSLESDSYNEQFF. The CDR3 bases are TGTGCCAGCAGCTTAGAATCGGACAGTTACAATGAGCAGTTCTTC.